These 25 T cell receptor beta chains share one sample of origin, sequenced in a study of T cell responses to AZD1222 COVID-19 vaccine. Measured with immunoSEQ multiplex PCR; TCRdb has only the in-frame clones, and not every one. The table shows 150,000 to 200,000 clones, with approximately 90% occurring only once. The material was peripheral blood, obtained 28 days after the second AZD1222 dose. These receptors all come from an adult who received the AZD1222 COVID-19 vaccine.

The rearrangement joins TRBV3-1 (or the pseudogene TRBV3-2) to TRBJ1-3; the D gene is possibly TRBD1 (5 bases). Germline-derived CDR1 and CDR2 are LGHDT and YNNKEL (reference sequence). The CDR3 is made up of 14 amino acids. Trimming cost V 1 base and J 5 bases, with 9 bases left between them. CDR3 nucleotide sequence: TGTGCCAGCAGCCAAGGACAGTTGCGAAACACCATATATTTT. This translates into CASSQGQLRNTIYF.

V and J are TRBV4-2 and TRBJ2-2; no reliable D call. The germline CDR1 and CDR2 sequences are LGHNA and YNFKEQ. The CDR3 loop spans 15 amino acids. The germline V and J ends were trimmed by 0 bases and 6 bases, with 11 bases remaining between them. CDR3 DNA: TGTGCCAGCAGCCAAGAATCGAGAATGGCCGGGGAGCTGTTTTTT. Translated: CASSQESRMAGELFF.

The V gene is TRBV29-1, the J gene TRBJ2-5; D remains ambiguous. Germline V gives CDR1 SQVTM, CDR2 ANQGSEA. Trimming stripped 8 bases from V and 5 bases from J, with 15 bases between. The CDR3 contains 12 residues. For the CDR3, the DNA is TGCAGCCTCCATAAGGCTAGGGAGACCCAGTACTTC. This gives the protein CSLHKARETQYF.

This clone was observed a single time. The genes are TRBV19 and TRBJ1-3; a weak D match, TRBD1 (6 bases). This CDR3 has 14 residues. V was shortened by 8 bases and J by 2 bases, with 13 bases between the two germline ends. Germline V lookup: CDR1 LNHDA, CDR2 SQIVND (reference sequence). The CDR3: CASHRGPPGNTIYF. DNA for the CDR3: TGTGCCAGTCATCGGGGGCCGCCTGGAAACACCATATATTTT.

The chain couples TRBV12-5 to TRBJ1-5; the D gene is possibly TRBD1 (5 bases). Trimming took off 4 bases at V and 4 bases at J, with 14 bases between the two ends. Looked up from germline, CDR1 is LGHNT and CDR2 is FRNRAP. CDR3 size: 15 residues. The CDR3 is CASGWWQGDNQPQHF. The CDR3 nucleotides are TGTGCTAGTGGTTGGTGGCAGGGAGATAATCAGCCCCAGCATTTT.

The chain is built from TRBV19 and TRBJ2-7; D perhaps matches TRBD2 (7 bases). Germline V lookup: CDR1 LNHDA, CDR2 SQIVND (reference sequence). The CDR3 loop spans 17 amino acids. V lost 5 bases, J lost 4 bases, and 24 bases lay in between. This CDR3 reads CASSSQGRGTQLYEQYF. The CDR3 DNA reads TGTGCCAGTAGTTCCCAAGGGAGGGGGACTCAATTATACGAGCAGTACTTC.

The chain combines TRBV28 with TRBJ2-7, with a possible D match to TRBD1 (6 bases). Germline V lookup: CDR1 MDHEN, CDR2 SYDVKM. The CDR3 is 16 amino acids. Trimming removed 5 bases from V and 1 base from J, with 18 bases in between. DNA for the CDR3: TGTGCCAGCAGTCCGACCCGGACAGCAGGGTCCTACGAGCAGTACTTC. This codes for CASSPTRTAGSYEQYF.

The chain links TRBV6-5 to TRBJ1-2; D perhaps matches TRBD1 (5 bases). The CDR3 length is 14 residues. V was cut by 5 bases and J by 7 bases, with 17 bases left in between. Germline V gives CDR1 MNHEY, CDR2 SVGAGI. CDR3 protein: CASSPPGGKGGYTF. CDR3 DNA sequence: TGTGCCAGCAGTCCGCCCGGGGGAAAGGGTGGCTACACCTTC.

The chain is built from TRBV28 and TRBJ1-2; no definite D call. Germline loops: CDR1 MDHEN, CDR2 SYDVKM. The V and J ends lost 6 bases and 0 bases respectively, with 8 bases between them. This CDR3 has 13 amino acids. The CDR3 DNA reads as TGTGCCAGCAGGACGGACCCTAACTATGGCTACACCTTC. Protein sequence: CASRTDPNYGYTF.

The chain links TRBV7-9 to TRBJ1-2, with no clear D. V lost 7 bases and J lost 4, with 19 bases in between. Germline-derived CDR1 and CDR2 are SEHNR and FQNEAQ (reference sequence). The CDR3 contains 15 residues. The CDR3 sequence is CASTFQTFWGYGYTF. In nucleotides, the CDR3 is TGTGCCAGCACCTTCCAAACATTTTGGGGCTATGGCTACACCTTC.

The J gene is TRBJ2-7, the V gene TRBV6-5; the D is unclear. Germline CDR1 is MNHEY and CDR2 is SVGAGI. The V end lost 6 bases, the J end lost 3 bases, and 12 bases lay between the germline ends. This CDR3 contains 13 residues. The CDR3 nucleotides read TGTGCCAGCAGCCCCGTGATCGGCTACGAGCAGTACTTC. It translates to CASSPVIGYEQYF.

This chain links TRBV14 with TRBJ1-1; TRBD1 matches 8 bases. CDR3 length equals 14 residues. V was clipped by 1 base and J by 11 bases; unmatched bases: 9. The V gene's germline CDR1 is SGHDN and CDR2 FVKESK. The CDR3 reads CASSQVGTGLNAFF. The CDR3 DNA reads TGTGCCAGCAGCCAAGTAGGGACAGGACTCAACGCTTTCTTT.

This clone was counted between two and nine times. The V and J genes are TRBV15 and TRBJ1-1, with D hard to call. The V end lost 0 bases, the J end lost 1 base, and 6 bases lay between the germline ends. CDR1 and CDR2 from the germline V gene are LNHNV and YYDKDF (reference sequence). The CDR3 has 14 amino acids. The CDR3 nucleotides are TGTGCCACCAGCAGAGATTGGGAGAACACTGAAGCTTTCTTT. Translating it yields CATSRDWENTEAFF. Complete variable domain (other parts from reference TRBV15 and TRBJ1-1): DAMVIQNPRYQVTQFGKPVTLSCSQTLNHNVMYWYQQKSSQAPKLLFHYYDKDFNNEADTPDNFQSRRPNTSFCFLDIRSPGLGDTAMYLCATSRDWENTEAFFGQGTRLTVV.

The chain is built from TRBV28 and TRBJ2-5; D possibly corresponds to TRBD1 (6 bases). This CDR3 region has 13 residues. The germline V gene encodes CDR1 MDHEN and CDR2 SYDVKM. With 7 bases removed from V and 4 bases from J, the gap between germline ends came to 13 bases. CDR3 sequence: CASNSRGAETQYF. The CDR3 bases are TGTGCCAGCAATTCCAGGGGTGCAGAGACCCAGTACTTC.

The V call is TRBV19, the J call TRBJ1-5, with a possible D match to TRBD1 (5 bases). V gave up 3 bases and J gave up 5 bases, with 5 bases separating them. The CDR3 has 12 amino acids. Germline V gene lookup returns CDR1 LNHDA and CDR2 SQIVND (reference sequence). The CDR3 DNA sequence: TGTGCCAGTAGTATGACAGATCAGCCCCAGCATTTT. Translating it yields CASSMTDQPQHF.

V is TRBV30 and J is TRBJ1-4; D may be TRBD1 (5 bases). This CDR3 is built from 16 residues. Between the trimmed V and J ends, which lost 0 bases and 3 bases, there was a span of 14 bases. From germline, CDR1 is GTSNPN and CDR2 SVGIG (reference sequence). CDR3 coding DNA: TGTGCCTGGAGTGTACCCCGACAGAGCTCTAATGAAAAACTGTTTTTT. Translated, it gives CAWSVPRQSSNEKLFF.

The CDR3, as DNA: TGTGCCAGCAGCTTAGGCGGCTACTATGGCTACACCTTC. It is translated as CASSLGGYYGYTF. The chain carries TRBV7-2 and TRBJ1-2; no clear D. V was pared by 1 base and J by 3 bases, with 6 bases between. The V gene's germline CDR1 is SGHTA and CDR2 FQGNSA. This CDR3 region has 13 residues.

The chain has TRBV7-9 and TRBJ1-5; possible D gene TRBD1, 6 bases. Trimming removed 5 bases from V and 3 bases from J, with 14 bases in between. Germline V gene data show CDR1 as SEHNR and CDR2 as FQNEAQ (reference sequence). The CDR3 consists of 15 residues. As DNA, the CDR3 is TGTGCCAGCAGCCTTAGTGGACAGTACAATCAGCCCCAGCATTTT. Translating it yields CASSLSGQYNQPQHF.

The rearrangement uses TRBV5-1 and TRBJ1-2; D may be TRBD1 (6 bases). Germline V gives CDR1 SGHRS, CDR2 YFSETQ. V was pared by 3 bases and J by 6 bases, with 9 bases between. CDR3 length equals 12 residues. The CDR3 DNA is TGCGCCAGCAGCTCGACAGGTGATGGCTACACCTTC. This encodes CASSSTGDGYTF.

J is TRBJ1-3 and V is TRBV10-1, with a possible D match to TRBD1 (5 bases). Between the trimmed V and J ends, which lost 3 bases and 8 bases, there was a span of 14 bases. Germline V CDR1 and CDR2: WNHNN, SYGVQD (reference sequence). The CDR3 length is 14 residues. CDR3 in DNA: TGCGCCAGCAGTGAAGACAGCCTGGAGGACACCATATATTTT. Protein: CASSEDSLEDTIYF.

The chain employs TRBV28 and TRBJ2-3; D is possibly TRBD1 (6 bases). Per germline, CDR1 MDHEN and CDR2 SYDVKM. Trimming removed 6 bases at V and 3 bases at J, with 10 bases between. The CDR3 runs 13 residues. As DNA, the CDR3 is TGTGCCAGCAGGGTAAGGGGGACAGATACGCAGTATTTT. This gives the protein CASRVRGTDTQYF.

This chain uses TRBV28 with TRBJ1-5; 10 bases line up with TRBD1. The J segment lost 1 base and the V segment lost 6 bases, leaving 9 bases of the junction unmatched. Germline V gives CDR1 MDHEN, CDR2 SYDVKM. This CDR3 is built from 17 residues. In nucleotides, the CDR3 is TGTGCCAGCAGACAGGGGGACAGGGGTATAAGCAATCAGCCCCAGCATTTT. Translating gives CASRQGDRGISNQPQHF.

This clone was detected a few times. The chain links TRBV28 to TRBJ1-5; 10 bases agree with TRBD1. The germline gives CDR1 MDHEN, CDR2 SYDVKM. The J segment lost 7 bases and the V segment lost 8 bases, leaving 14 bases of the junction unmatched. This CDR3 has 16 residues. The CDR3 sequence is CASPYGEDRGTQPQHF. The CDR3 DNA is TGTGCCAGCCCATATGGAGAGGACAGGGGGACGCAGCCCCAGCATTTT. The variable domain in full, with the rest retrieved from reference TRBV28 and TRBJ1-5, is DVKVTQSSRYLVKRTGEKVFLECVQDMDHENMFWYRQDPGLGLRLIYFSYDVKMKEKGDIPEGYSVSREKKERFSLILESASTNQTSMYLCASPYGEDRGTQPQHFGDGTRLSIL.

The chain joins TRBV5-1 to TRBJ1-2, with D unclear. Trimming stripped 6 bases from V and 0 bases from J, with 15 bases between. CDR1 is SGHRS, CDR2 YFSETQ, per germline. This CDR3 comprises 15 residues. CDR3 sequence reads: CASTPRQGANYGYTF. DNA of the CDR3: TGCGCCAGCACCCCAAGACAAGGAGCTAACTATGGCTACACCTTC.

This rearrangement joins TRBV27 to TRBJ1-1; D is unresolved. Trimming pared 2 bases from V and 4 bases from J, leaving 14 bases between. Per the germline V gene, CDR1 is MNHEY and CDR2 is SMNVEV (reference sequence). CDR3 length: 15 residues. The CDR3 DNA is TGTGCCAGCAGTTTAGACACGGTTGCGGGCACTGAAGCTTTCTTT. Translated: CASSLDTVAGTEAFF.